One and the same sample provided the 18 T cell receptor beta chains below, sequenced in a study of shared clonotypes between healthy human individuals. Measured with immunoSEQ multiplex PCR; TCRdb has only the in-frame clones, and not every one. This sample has about 730,000 clones, with 55% to 80% found just once. Input material: memory CD4+ T cells sorted from blood. Stated subset: CD45RA-negative fraction. All receptors come from a woman in her twenties or thirties in good health.

The V call is TRBV4-1, the J call TRBJ1-5, with D hard to call. The CDR3 runs 16 residues. Trimming took 1 base from V and 2 from J, leaving 12 bases between them. In germline, CDR1 is MGHRA, CDR2 YSYEKL. Here the CDR3 DNA reads TGCGCCAGCAGCCAAGTAGGGTCGGGCGGCAATCAGCCCCAGCATTTT. Translated, it gives CASSQVGSGGNQPQHF.

This rearrangement joins TRBV5-1 to TRBJ2-1; TRBD2 aligns across 11 bases. The V gene's germline CDR1 is SGHRS and CDR2 YFSETQ. V lost 0 bases and J lost 7; bases outside the gene matches: 3. This CDR3 has 15 amino acids. CDR3 in DNA: TGCGCCAGCAGCTTGGAGGGACTAGCGGAAAATGAGCAGTTCTTC. Translating gives CASSLEGLAENEQFF.

The genes are TRBV5-1 and TRBJ2-2; unclear D gene. Germline-derived CDR1 and CDR2 are SGHRS and YFSETQ. V lost 0 bases and J 7 bases, leaving 10 bases between the germline ends. The CDR3 runs to 14 residues. CDR3 in DNA: TGCGCCAGCAGCTTGGTTAGCCGGAACGGGGAGCTGTTTTTT. Protein: CASSLVSRNGELFF.

The rearrangement joins TRBV10-3 to TRBJ2-3, with 11 bases aligning to TRBD2. The V segment lost 2 bases and the J segment 0 bases; nucleotides outside the gene matches: 1. Germline CDR1 and CDR2: ENHRY and SYGVKD. The CDR3 runs 16 residues. The CDR3 sequence: CAISEGLAGSTDTQYF. The CDR3 nucleotides are TGTGCCATCAGTGAGGGACTAGCGGGTAGCACAGATACGCAGTATTTT.

This clone showed up just once. The gene calls are TRBV6-1 and TRBJ2-5; D possibly corresponds to TRBD2 (5 bases). Germline CDR1 is MNHNS and CDR2 is SASEGT. The CDR3 runs 13 residues. V was trimmed by 4 bases and J by 5 bases, leaving 11 bases between them. The CDR3 loop reads CASSVGVRETQYF. The CDR3 bases are TGTGCCAGCAGTGTCGGGGTCAGGGAGACCCAGTACTTC.

The chain is built from TRBV9 and TRBJ1-1; tentative D call: TRBD1 (6 bases). The germline CDR1 and CDR2 sequences are SGDLS and YYNGEE. With 3 bases removed from V and 3 bases from J, the gap between germline ends came to 15 bases. This CDR3 has 15 residues. CDR3 coding DNA: TGTGCCAGCAGCGGAGCTGGGACACGGCACACTGAAGCTTTCTTT. This gives the protein CASSGAGTRHTEAFF.

This clone was observed a handful of times. The chain links TRBV25-1 to TRBJ2-5; 7 bases match TRBD2. The CDR3 covers 14 residues. Trimming at V came to 4 bases and at J to 5 bases, leaving 7 bases not matched to a gene. The germline V gene encodes CDR1 MGHDK and CDR2 SYGVNS. CDR3 sequence reads: CASSAKTSRETQYF. The CDR3 DNA follows: TGTGCCAGCAGTGCTAAGACTAGCAGGGAGACCCAGTACTTC.

Concerning this clone itself: The sample has other DNA sequences that encode this CDR3 too. The V gene is TRBV5-1, the J gene TRBJ1-4, with D hard to call. V lost 4 bases to trimming and J lost 0 bases, with 10 bases between them. The germline V gene encodes CDR1 SGHRS and CDR2 YFSETQ. The CDR3 is 15 residues long. The CDR3 region is CASSRTGPTNEKLFF. In DNA, the CDR3 is TGCGCCAGCAGCCGGACGGGTCCAACTAATGAAAAACTGTTTTTT.

The genes are TRBV19 and TRBJ2-3; D might be TRBD1 (6 bases). The CDR3 runs 14 residues. Germline assignment: CDR1 LNHDA and CDR2 SQIVND (reference sequence). Trimming took 5 bases from V and 0 from J, leaving 9 bases between them. The CDR3 DNA follows: TGTGCCAGTAGTCTTGGACAGAGCACAGATACGCAGTATTTT. Protein sequence: CASSLGQSTDTQYF.

The chain carries TRBV4-1 and TRBJ1-3; maybe TRBD1 (6 bases). In germline, CDR1 is MGHRA, CDR2 YSYEKL. V was clipped by 4 bases and J by 3 bases, with 25 bases between them. The CDR3 consists of 19 residues. The CDR3 DNA reads TGCGCCAGCAGCCGAGCCCGCCGGGGGGCGCGTCAACTTGGAAACACCATATATTTT. This gives the protein CASSRARRGARQLGNTIYF.

A word on this clone: Distinct nucleotide sequences in the sample also encode this CDR3. V is TRBV27 and J is TRBJ2-3; no clear D. The CDR3 has 14 amino acids. Trimming left V 6 bases short and J 0 bases short, with 10 bases between. The germline gives CDR1 MNHEY, CDR2 SMNVEV (reference sequence). The CDR3 sequence: CASSSGASTDTQYF. The CDR3 bases are TGTGCCAGCAGCTCTGGTGCTAGCACAGATACGCAGTATTTT.

The chain recombines TRBV10-3 with TRBJ2-5, with D hard to call. The CDR3 extends over 15 amino acids. V was pared by 6 bases and J by 4 bases, with 18 bases between. Per germline, CDR1 ENHRY and CDR2 SYGVKD. The DNA for the CDR3 is TGTGCCATCAGCCACCTGGCCGGAAGAACAGAGACCCAGTACTTC. The encoded protein is CAISHLAGRTETQYF.

The chain employs TRBV5-4 and TRBJ2-7, with 8 bases fitting TRBD2. Trimming took 0 bases from V and 4 from J; bases not matched to a gene: 6. This CDR3 is built from 15 residues. The germline V gene has CDR1 SGHNT and CDR2 YYREEE (reference sequence). DNA of the CDR3: TGTGCCAGCAGCTTGGGTGGAGCGGGAGATTACGAGCAGTACTTC. Protein sequence: CASSLGGAGDYEQYF.

Here the CDR3 reads CASSLTSTGATEAFF. CDR3 in DNA: TGTGCCAGCAGCTTAACATCAACAGGGGCCACTGAAGCTTTCTTT. The V call is TRBV7-2, the J call TRBJ1-1, with TRBD1 identical over 7 bases. The germline CDR1 and CDR2 sequences are SGHTA and FQGNSA. The length of the CDR3 is 15 residues. The ends lost 2 bases at V and 4 bases at J; junction bases unmatched: 7.

The V gene is TRBV6-1, the J gene TRBJ1-2, with a tentative D call TRBD1 (5 bases). V was trimmed by 0 bases and J by 8 bases, leaving 19 bases between them. CDR1 is MNHNS, CDR2 SASEGT, per germline. The CDR3 spans 16 residues. CDR3 DNA: TGTGCCAGCAGTGAAGCACTACTTCACGCAGGGAGAGGCTACACCTTC. Its translation is CASSEALLHAGRGYTF.

The rearrangement links TRBV25-1 to TRBJ2-3, with a possible D match to TRBD2 (6 bases). The CDR3 extends over 14 amino acids. Germline CDR1 and CDR2: MGHDK and SYGVNS. Trimming pared 3 bases from V and 3 bases from J, leaving 10 bases between. The CDR3 spells CASSDSTSTDTQYF. The CDR3 DNA sequence: TGTGCCAGCAGTGATTCGACTAGTACAGATACGCAGTATTTT. The entire variable domain, with the rest obtained from reference TRBV25-1 and TRBJ2-3, is as follows: EADIYQTPRYLVIGTGKKITLECSQTMGHDKMYWYQQDPGMELHLIHYSYGVNSTEKGDLSSESTVSRIRTEHFPLTLESARPSHTSQYLCASSDSTSTDTQYFGPGTRLTVL.

DNA for the CDR3: TGTGCCAGCAGTGGGACTAGACGGGACAATGAGCAGTTCTTC. Protein: CASSGTRRDNEQFF. The V gene is TRBV6-6, the J gene TRBJ2-1; 8 nucleotides agree with TRBD2. The germline V gene encodes CDR1 MNHNY and CDR2 SVGAGI (reference sequence). CDR3 length: 14 residues. J lost 5 bases, V lost 5 bases, and 5 bases had no gene match.

The chain couples TRBV11-2 to TRBJ2-6; no clear D gene. V was pared by 2 bases and J by 1 base, with 6 bases between. The CDR3 is made up of 15 amino acids. Germline lookup yields CDR1 SGHAT and CDR2 FQNNGV. The CDR3 here is CASSLQASGANVLTF. CDR3 sequence (DNA): TGTGCCAGCAGCTTACAGGCGTCTGGGGCCAACGTCCTGACTTTC. Supplemented by reference TRBV11-2 and TRBJ2-6, the full variable domain reads EAGVAQSPRYKIIEKRQSVAFWCNPISGHATLYWYQQILGQGPKLLIQFQNNGVVDDSQLPKDRFSAERLKGVDSTLKIQPAKLEDSAVYLCASSLQASGANVLTFGAGSRLTVL.